This TCR beta chain came from a study of CD8 T cells in ankylosing spondylitis. A single record per CDR3 protein comes from TCRdb applying MiXCR to the 5' RACE reads. Of approximately 210,000 distinct CDR3 sequences listed, 9.5% to 15% were seen once; the top ten hold more than 15%. For this clonotype: The antigen remains undetermined.

With 1 base clipped from V and 1 base from J, the junction kept 7 bases outside the gene matches. Germline values: CDR1 SGHVS, CDR2 FQNEAQ. There are 16 residues in the CDR3. Study results and caveats: Some motif variants had been reported before (in reactive arthritis synovial fluid and blood). From matched ankylosing spondylitis synovial fluid, disease-linked clones were reportedly recovered at significantly enriched levels.

Sequencing was done on a sample of blood, either unsorted or a sorted T cell fraction (not recorded which). The clonotype was recovered from a male donor with ankylosing spondylitis or in good health (not recorded which). The gene calls are TRBV7-8 and TRBJ2-7; 7 bases fit TRBD1. The CDR3: CASSLVGDSPSYEQYF. The CDR3 DNA reads TGTGCCAGCAGCTTAGTAGGGGACAGCCCTTCCTACGAGCAGTACTTC.